This TCR beta chain comes out of a study of cytomegalovirus exposure and HLA in healthy donors. Primers for the PCR totalled 60 Vbeta and 13 Jbeta. Assay used: immunoSEQ multiplex PCR; TCRdb lists only in-frame clones, some missing. This sample has approximately 160,000 clones, with roughly 80% found just once. The CDR3 spans 15 residues. Per the germline V gene, CDR1 is SNHLY and CDR2 is FYNNEI. Trimming stripped 3 bases from V and 4 bases from J, with 15 bases between. The TCR sequence derives from a male donor in good health and CMV-seronegative. The specimen was PBMCs. The chain uses TRBV2 and TRBJ2-5, with D perhaps TRBD1 (5 bases). The CDR3 loop reads CASSDGGHKSETQYF. The CDR3 DNA is TGTGCCAGCAGTGATGGCGGACATAAATCAGAGACCCAGTACTTC.